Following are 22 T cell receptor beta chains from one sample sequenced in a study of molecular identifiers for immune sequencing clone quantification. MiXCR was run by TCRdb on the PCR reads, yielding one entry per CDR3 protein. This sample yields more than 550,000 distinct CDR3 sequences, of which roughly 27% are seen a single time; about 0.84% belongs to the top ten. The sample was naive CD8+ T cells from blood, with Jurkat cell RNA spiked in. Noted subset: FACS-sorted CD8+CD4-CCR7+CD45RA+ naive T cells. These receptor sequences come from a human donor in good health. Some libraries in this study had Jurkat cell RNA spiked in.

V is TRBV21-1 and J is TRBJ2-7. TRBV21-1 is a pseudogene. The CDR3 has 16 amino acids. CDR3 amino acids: CASSNHGQDLAYEQYF. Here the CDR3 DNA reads TGTGCCAGCAGCAATCATGGGCAGGATCTGGCCTACGAGCAGTACTTC.

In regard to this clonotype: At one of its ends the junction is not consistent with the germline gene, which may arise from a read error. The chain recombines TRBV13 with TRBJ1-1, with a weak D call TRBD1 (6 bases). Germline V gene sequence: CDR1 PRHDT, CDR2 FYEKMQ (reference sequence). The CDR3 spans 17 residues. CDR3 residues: CASNLRQGTNGNTEAFF. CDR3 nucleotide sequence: TGTGCCAGCAACTTACGGCAGGGGACGAATGGGAACACTGAAGCTTTCTTT.

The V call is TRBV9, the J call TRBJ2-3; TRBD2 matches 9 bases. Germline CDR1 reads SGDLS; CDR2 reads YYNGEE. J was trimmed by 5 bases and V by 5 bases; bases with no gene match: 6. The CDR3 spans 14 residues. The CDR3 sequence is CASSRSGRIDTQYF. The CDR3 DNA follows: TGTGCCAGCAGTCGTAGCGGGAGAATAGATACGCAGTATTTT.

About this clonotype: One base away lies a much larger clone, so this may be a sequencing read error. In nucleotides, the CDR3 is TGTGCCAGCAGCCAAGCAGCCTACGAGCAGTACTTC. Protein: CASSQAAYEQYF. The V and J genes are TRBV3-1 and TRBJ2-7; no reliable D call. V was cut by 1 base and J by 2 bases, with 3 bases left in between. Germline V gene lookup returns CDR1 LGHDT and CDR2 YNNKEL (reference sequence). This CDR3 spans 12 amino acids.

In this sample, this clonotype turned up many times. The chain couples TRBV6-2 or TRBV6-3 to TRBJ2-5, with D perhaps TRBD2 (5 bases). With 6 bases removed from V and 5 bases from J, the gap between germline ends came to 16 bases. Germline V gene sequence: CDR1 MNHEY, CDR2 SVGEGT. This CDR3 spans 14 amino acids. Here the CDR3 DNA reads TGTGCCAGCAGCCCACGGCTAGCTGCCGAGACCCAGTACTTC. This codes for CASSPRLAAETQYF.

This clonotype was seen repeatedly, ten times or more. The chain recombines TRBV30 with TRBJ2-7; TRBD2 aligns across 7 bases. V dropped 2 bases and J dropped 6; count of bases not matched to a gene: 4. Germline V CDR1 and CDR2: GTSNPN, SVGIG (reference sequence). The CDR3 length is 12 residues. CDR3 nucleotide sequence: TGTGCCTGGAGTTCGGGGGGTTTCGAGCAGTACTTC. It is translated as CAWSSGGFEQYF.

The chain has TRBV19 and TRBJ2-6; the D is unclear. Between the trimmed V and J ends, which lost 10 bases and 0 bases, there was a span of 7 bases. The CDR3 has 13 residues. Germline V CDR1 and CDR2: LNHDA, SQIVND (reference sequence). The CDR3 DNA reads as TGTGCCACCAGAAGCTCTGGGGCCAACGTCCTGACTTTC. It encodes CATRSSGANVLTF.

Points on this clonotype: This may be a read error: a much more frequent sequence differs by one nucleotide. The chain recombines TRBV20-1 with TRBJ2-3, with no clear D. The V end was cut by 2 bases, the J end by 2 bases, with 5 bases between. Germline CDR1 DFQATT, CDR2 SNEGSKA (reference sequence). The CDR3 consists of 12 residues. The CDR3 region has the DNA TGCAGTGCTAGACTGATCACAGATACGCAGTATTTT. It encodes CSARLITDTQYF.

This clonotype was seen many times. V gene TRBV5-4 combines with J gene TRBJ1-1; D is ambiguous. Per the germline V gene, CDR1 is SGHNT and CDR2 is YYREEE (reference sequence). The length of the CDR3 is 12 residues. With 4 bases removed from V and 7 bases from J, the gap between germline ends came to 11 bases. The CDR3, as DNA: TGTGCCAGCAGCCCTGGAGGGAATGAAGCTTTCTTT. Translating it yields CASSPGGNEAFF.

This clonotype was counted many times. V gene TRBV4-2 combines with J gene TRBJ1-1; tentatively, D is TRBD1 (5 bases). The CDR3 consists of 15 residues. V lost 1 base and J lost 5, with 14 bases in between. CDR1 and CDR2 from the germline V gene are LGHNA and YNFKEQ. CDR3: CASSQGVGVSTEAFF. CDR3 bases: TGTGCCAGCAGCCAAGGGGTGGGGGTCTCTACTGAAGCTTTCTTT.

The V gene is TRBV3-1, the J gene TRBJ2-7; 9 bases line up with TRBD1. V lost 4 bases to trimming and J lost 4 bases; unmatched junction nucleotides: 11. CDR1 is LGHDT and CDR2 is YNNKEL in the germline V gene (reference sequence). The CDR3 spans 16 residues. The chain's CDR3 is CASSPNPGQGRYEQYF. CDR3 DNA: TGTGCCAGCAGCCCCAACCCCGGACAGGGGAGATACGAGCAGTACTTC.

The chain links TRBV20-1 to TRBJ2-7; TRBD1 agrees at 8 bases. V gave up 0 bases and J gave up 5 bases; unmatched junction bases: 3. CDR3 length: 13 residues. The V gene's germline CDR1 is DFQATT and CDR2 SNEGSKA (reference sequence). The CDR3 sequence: CSARDWGQDEQYF. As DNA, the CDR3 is TGCAGTGCTAGAGATTGGGGACAGGACGAGCAGTACTTC.

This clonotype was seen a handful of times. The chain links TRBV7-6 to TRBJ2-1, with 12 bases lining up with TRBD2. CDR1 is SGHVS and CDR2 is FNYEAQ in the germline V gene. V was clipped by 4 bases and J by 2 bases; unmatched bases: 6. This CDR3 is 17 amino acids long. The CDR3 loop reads CASSSEASGGAYNEQFF. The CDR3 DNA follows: TGTGCCAGCAGCTCGGAAGCTAGCGGGGGGGCCTACAATGAGCAGTTCTTC. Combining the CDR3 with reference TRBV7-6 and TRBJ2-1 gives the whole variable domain GAGVSQSPRYKVTKRGQDVALRCDPISGHVSLYWYRQALGQGPEFLTYFNYEAQQDKSGLPNDRFSAERPEGSISTLTIQRTEQRDSAMYRCASSSEASGGAYNEQFFGPGTRLTVL.

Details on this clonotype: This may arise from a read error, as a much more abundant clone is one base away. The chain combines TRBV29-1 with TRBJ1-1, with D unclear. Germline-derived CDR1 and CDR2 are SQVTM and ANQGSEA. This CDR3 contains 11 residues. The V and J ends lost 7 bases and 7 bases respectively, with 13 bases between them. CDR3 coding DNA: TGCAGCGGGGTAGATTGGAGTGAAGCTTTCTTT. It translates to CSGVDWSEAFF.

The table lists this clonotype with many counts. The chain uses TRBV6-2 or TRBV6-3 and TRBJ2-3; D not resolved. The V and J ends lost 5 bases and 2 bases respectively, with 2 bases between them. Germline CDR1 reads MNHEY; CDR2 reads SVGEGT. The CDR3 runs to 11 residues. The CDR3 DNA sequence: TGTGCCAGCAGTATCACAGATACGCAGTATTTT. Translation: CASSITDTQYF.

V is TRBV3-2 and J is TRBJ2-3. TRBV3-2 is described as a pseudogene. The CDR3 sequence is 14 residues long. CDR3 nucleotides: TGTGCCAGCAGCCAAGTAAAGAGAACAGATACGCAGTATTTT. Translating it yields CASSQVKRTDTQYF.

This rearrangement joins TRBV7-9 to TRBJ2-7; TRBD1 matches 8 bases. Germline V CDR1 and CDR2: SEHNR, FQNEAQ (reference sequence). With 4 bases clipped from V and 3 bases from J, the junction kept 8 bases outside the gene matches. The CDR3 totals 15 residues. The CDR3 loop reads CASSSGQGVDYEQYF. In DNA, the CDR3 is TGTGCCAGCAGCTCTGGACAGGGAGTAGACTACGAGCAGTACTTC.

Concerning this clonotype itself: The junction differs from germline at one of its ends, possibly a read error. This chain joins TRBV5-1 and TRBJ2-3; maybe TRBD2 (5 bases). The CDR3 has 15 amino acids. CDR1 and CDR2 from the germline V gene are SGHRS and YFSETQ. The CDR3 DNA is TGCGCCAGCAGCTTGGTGGGCGGGTACACAGATACGCGGTATTTT. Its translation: CASSLVGGYTDTRYF. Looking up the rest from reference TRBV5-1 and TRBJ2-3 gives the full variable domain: KAGVTQTPRYLIKTRGQQVTLSCSPISGHRSVSWYQQTPGQGLQFLFEYFSETQRNKGNFPGRFSGRQFSNSRSEMNVSTLELGDSALYLCASSLVGGYTDTRYFGPGTRLTVL.

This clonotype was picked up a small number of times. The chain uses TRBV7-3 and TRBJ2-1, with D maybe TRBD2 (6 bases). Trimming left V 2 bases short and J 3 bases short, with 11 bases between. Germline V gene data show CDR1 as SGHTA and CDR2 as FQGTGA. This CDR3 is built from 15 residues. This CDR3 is CASSLAGLDYNEQFF. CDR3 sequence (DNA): TGTGCCAGCAGCTTAGCGGGACTGGACTACAATGAGCAGTTCTTC.

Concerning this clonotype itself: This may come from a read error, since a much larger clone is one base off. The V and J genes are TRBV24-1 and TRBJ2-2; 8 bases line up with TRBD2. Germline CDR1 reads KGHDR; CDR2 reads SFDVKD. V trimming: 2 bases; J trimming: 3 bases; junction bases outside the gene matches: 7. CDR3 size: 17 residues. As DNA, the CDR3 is TGTGCCACCAGTGATTCAAAGCGGGGGAGGGACACCGGGGAGCTGTTTTTT. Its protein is CATSDSKRGRDTGELFF.

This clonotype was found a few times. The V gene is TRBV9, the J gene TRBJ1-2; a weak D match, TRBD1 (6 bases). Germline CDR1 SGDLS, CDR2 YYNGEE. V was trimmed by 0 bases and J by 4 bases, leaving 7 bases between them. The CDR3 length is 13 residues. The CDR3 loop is CASSVEGGYGYTF. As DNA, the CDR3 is TGTGCCAGCAGCGTAGAAGGGGGCTATGGCTACACCTTC.

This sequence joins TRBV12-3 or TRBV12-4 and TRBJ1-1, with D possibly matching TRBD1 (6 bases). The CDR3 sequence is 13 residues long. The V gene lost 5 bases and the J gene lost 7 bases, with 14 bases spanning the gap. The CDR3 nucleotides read TGTGCCAGCAGTCCCACAGGGTTGGGTGAAGCTTTCTTT. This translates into CASSPTGLGEAFF.